The rows below give T cell receptor beta chains drawn from one sample of a study of blood T cell repertoires in COVID-19. Clones were read by immunoSEQ multiplex PCR, and TCRdb kept only the in-frame ones, dropping some. The sample includes about 40,000 clones, around 87% of them seen just once. The sequenced sample consisted of peripheral blood. The receptors were sampled from a man aged 50-59 years in a cohort sampled during active COVID-19. Both conserved end residues are part of each CDR3. D genes are given only for firm matches. Clone size is stated in some rows and not others, as once, few, many or a class when expanded.

-	-	TRBV7-8	TRBJ1-2	CASSPETDRKTF	TGTGCCAGCAGCCCTGAGACAGATAGGAAAACCTTC
TRBD2	-	TRBV7-6	TRBJ2-1	CASSPGTSGVVILIEQFF	TGTGCCAGCAGCCCGGGGACTAGCGGGGTCGTAATCCTGATTGAGCAGTTCTTC
TRBD1	-	TRBV3-1/TRBV3-2	TRBJ1-6	CASSQGQNNSPLHF	TGTGCCAGCAGCCAGGGACAGAATAATTCACCCCTCCACTTT
TRBD2	-	TRBV5-1	TRBJ2-2	CASRGGTTNTGELFF	TGCGCCAGCAGGGGAGGGACTACCAACACCGGGGAGCTGTTTTTT
TRBD2	-	TRBV6-2/TRBV6-3	TRBJ2-3	CASSHPLAGGMRTDTQYF	TGTGCCAGCAGTCACCCCTTAGCGGGGGGGATGAGGACAGATACGCAGTATTTT
-	-	TRBV9	TRBJ2-2	CASSATPSSGELFF	TGTGCCAGCAGCGCAACACCCTCTAGCGGGGAGCTGTTTTTT
-	once	TRBV5-4	TRBJ1-2	CASSPPGGHQDTF	TGTGCCAGCAGCCCCCCCGGGGGGCACCAAGACACCTTC
TRBD2	-	TRBV5-4	TRBJ2-5	CASSFGTSGHQETQYF	TGTGCCAGCAGCTTCGGGACTAGCGGTCACCAAGAGACCCAGTACTTC
TRBD1	-	TRBV13	TRBJ1-3	CASSSIRDSKAGNTIYF	TGTGCCAGCAGCTCGATACGGGACAGCAAAGCCGGAAACACCATATATTTT
-	-	TRBV5-8	TRBJ2-2	CASSPREGAISFTGELFF	TGTGCCAGCAGCCCCCGAGAAGGGGCGATTAGTTTCACCGGGGAGCTGTTTTTT
TRBD1	-	TRBV10-1	TRBJ1-1	CASSNDRGFTEAFF	TGCGCCAGCAGTAACGACAGGGGATTCACTGAAGCTTTCTTT
-	-	TRBV30	TRBJ1-1	CAWSLEPPGAFF	TGTGCCTGGAGTTTGGAACCCCCGGGAGCTTTCTTT
-	-	TRBV4-3	TRBJ2-3	CASTTRTRRADTQYF	TGCGCCAGCACCACGCGGACTCGTCGGGCAGATACGCAGTATTTT
-	-	TRBV30	TRBJ2-2	CAWRSTAGTGELFF	TGTGCCTGGAGGAGTACGGCAGGTACCGGGGAGCTGTTTTTT
TRBD2	-	TRBV3-1/TRBV3-2	TRBJ2-7	CASSGGLAGAPYEQYF	TGTGCCAGCAGCGGAGGACTAGCGGGGGCTCCCTACGAGCAGTACTTC
-	-	TRBV4-1	TRBJ2-1	CASSQGAGALNEQFF	TGCGCCAGCAGCCAAGGGGCGGGGGCCCTCAATGAGCAGTTCTTC
TRBD1	-	TRBV13	TRBJ2-4	CASSTGTGLNIQYF	TGTGCCAGCAGCACCGGGACAGGGCTAAACATTCAGTACTTC
TRBD2	once	TRBV5-1	TRBJ2-1	CASSSRLAGVFNEQFF	TGCGCCAGCAGCTCCCGACTAGCGGGAGTATTCAATGAGCAGTTCTTC
-	-	TRBV30	TRBJ2-2	CAYVQGGELFF	TGTGCCTACGTACAGGGCGGGGAGCTGTTTTTT
TRBD2	-	TRBV5-1	TRBJ2-5	CASSLGTTAQETQYF	TGCGCCAGCAGCTTAGGGACTACGGCTCAAGAGACCCAGTACTTC
-	-	TRBV12-5	TRBJ2-1	CASGQGSYNEQFF	TGTGCTAGTGGCCAGGGATCCTACAATGAGCAGTTCTTC
-	-	TRBV7-9	TRBJ1-6	CASSLVLDTADSPLHF	TGTGCCAGCAGCTTAGTACTAGATACAGCCGATTCACCCCTCCACTTT
-	-	TRBV6-2/TRBV6-3	TRBJ2-7	CASSYSEADGPYEQYF	TGTGCCAGCAGTTACTCCGAGGCTGACGGTCCCTACGAGCAGTACTTC
-	-	TRBV6-5	TRBJ2-2	CASSWTSNTGELFF	TGTGCCAGCTCATGGACATCGAACACCGGGGAGCTGTTTTTT
-	-	TRBV6-5	TRBJ1-1	CASLEPGHSEAFF	TGTGCCAGCCTCGAGCCAGGGCACTCTGAAGCTTTCTTT
-	-	TRBV11-3	TRBJ1-4	CASSFGISATNEKLFF	TGTGCCAGCAGCTTCGGGATCTCGGCAACTAATGAAAAACTGTTTTTT
-	-	TRBV7-9	TRBJ1-2	CASSAFVPEDGYTF	TGTGCCAGCAGCGCCTTCGTACCGGAGGATGGCTACACCTTC
-	-	TRBV2	TRBJ2-5	CASSERQGRAQETQYF	TGTGCCAGCAGTGAACGACAGGGGAGGGCCCAAGAGACCCAGTACTTC
TRBD1	-	TRBV27	TRBJ1-4	CASRGDRALVGEKLFF	TGTGCCAGCAGGGGGGACAGGGCGTTGGTGGGCGAAAAACTGTTTTTT
-	-	TRBV4-1	TRBJ1-2	CASSQDGGHYGYTF	TGCGCCAGCAGCCAAGACGGGGGGCACTATGGCTACACCTTC
TRBD2	once	TRBV13	TRBJ2-3	CASSWGLAGVTDTQYF	TGTGCCAGCAGCTGGGGACTAGCGGGGGTCACAGATACGCAGTATTTT